This TCR beta chain was observed in a study of CD8 T cells in ankylosing spondylitis. General study points: Those disease-linked clones were CD8+; they were also relatively rare in peripheral blood. Reportedly, significant enrichment of disease-linked clones occurred in matched ankylosing spondylitis synovial fluid.

Generation of TCR beta libraries employed quantitative 5'-RACE incorporating molecular barcodes. TCRdb ran MiXCR on the 5' RACE reads and lists one entry per CDR3 protein. Of a few hundred thousand distinct CDR3 sequences listed, around 21% are singletons. The CDR3 contains 16 residues. V was cut by 4 bases and J by 0 bases, with 16 bases left in between. The germline gives CDR1 DFQATT, CDR2 SNEGSKA (reference sequence). With regard to this clonotype: Its antigen is undetermined.

This rearrangement joins TRBV20-1 to TRBJ2-1, with D possibly matching TRBD2 (5 bases). Sequencing used blood, either unsorted or a sorted T cell fraction (not recorded which). This sequence was found in a female donor with ankylosing spondylitis or in good health (not recorded which). The CDR3 spells CSAMFPKGSSYNEQFF. The DNA of the CDR3 is TGCAGTGCTATGTTCCCGAAAGGGAGCTCCTACAATGAGCAGTTCTTC.